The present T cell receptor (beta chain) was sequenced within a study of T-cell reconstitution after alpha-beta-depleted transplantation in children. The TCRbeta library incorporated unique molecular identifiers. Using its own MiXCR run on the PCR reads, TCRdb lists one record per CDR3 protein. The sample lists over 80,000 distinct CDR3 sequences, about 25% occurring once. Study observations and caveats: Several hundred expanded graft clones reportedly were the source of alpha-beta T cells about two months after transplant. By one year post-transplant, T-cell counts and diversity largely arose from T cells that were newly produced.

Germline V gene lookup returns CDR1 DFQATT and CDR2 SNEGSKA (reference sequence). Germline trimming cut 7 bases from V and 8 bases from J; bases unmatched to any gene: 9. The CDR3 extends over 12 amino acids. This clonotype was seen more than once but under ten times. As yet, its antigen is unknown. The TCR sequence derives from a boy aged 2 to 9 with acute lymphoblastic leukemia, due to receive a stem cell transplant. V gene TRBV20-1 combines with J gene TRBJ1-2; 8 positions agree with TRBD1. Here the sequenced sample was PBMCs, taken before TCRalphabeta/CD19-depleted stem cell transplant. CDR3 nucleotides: TGCAGTGTAGCACAGGGGGGAAGGGGCTACACCTTC. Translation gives CSVAQGGRGYTF.